One and the same sample provided the 27 T cell receptor beta chains below, sequenced in a study of cytomegalovirus exposure and HLA in healthy donors. The PCR employed 60 Vbeta primers together with 13 Jbeta primers. Measured with immunoSEQ multiplex PCR; TCRdb has only the in-frame clones, and not every one. This table holds over 65,000 clones, around 80% found once. The specimen was PBMCs. These receptors all stem from a man aged 35-49 years in good health and CMV-seronegative.

The gene calls are TRBV4-1 and TRBJ2-5; 10 nucleotides match TRBD1. The CDR3 is 15 amino acids. The germline gives CDR1 MGHRA, CDR2 YSYEKL. Trimming cost V 4 bases and J 4 bases; bases outside gene matches: 6. The CDR3 nucleotides read TGCGCCAGCAGCCTTCGACAGGGGGCATCAGAGACCCAGTACTTC. Protein: CASSLRQGASETQYF.

The gene calls are TRBV7-6 and TRBJ2-1; 8 nucleotides align to TRBD2. CDR3 length equals 15 residues. Per germline, CDR1 SGHVS and CDR2 FNYEAQ. Unmatched junction bases numbered 5, after V lost 3 bases and J lost 4 bases. The CDR3 sequence is CASSLQAGVYNEQFF. CDR3 sequence (DNA): TGTGCCAGCAGCTTGCAAGCGGGAGTTTACAATGAGCAGTTCTTC.

The chain joins TRBV6-4 to TRBJ1-1; a weak D match, TRBD1 (5 bases). With 2 bases removed from V and 8 bases from J, the gap between germline ends came to 15 bases. The germline V gene encodes CDR1 MRHNA and CDR2 SNTAGT. The CDR3 sequence is 14 residues long. Here the CDR3 DNA reads TGTGCCAGCAGTGACGGGGCGATTTACATCGAAGCTTTCTTT. It encodes CASSDGAIYIEAFF.

The chain employs TRBV7-2 and TRBJ2-1, with TRBD2 identical over 7 bases. The CDR3 loop spans 17 amino acids. Germline loops: CDR1 SGHTA, CDR2 FQGNSA. V gave up 5 bases and J gave up 9 bases; unmatched junction bases: 19. The CDR3 protein is CASSLLGGRGTLGEQFF. The DNA of the CDR3 is TGTGCCAGCAGCCTCCTCGGTGGGCGGGGGACCCTCGGTGAGCAGTTCTTC.

The CDR3 region has the DNA TGTGCCAGCAGTGGCACCGGGACAGCCTATGGCTACACCTTC. Protein: CASSGTGTAYGYTF. This rearrangement joins TRBV6-1 to TRBJ1-2, with 7 bases aligning to TRBD1. The V segment lost 4 bases and the J segment 4 bases; nucleotides outside the gene matches: 6. The CDR3 has 14 residues. Per the germline V gene, CDR1 is MNHNS and CDR2 is SASEGT.

Only a few counts were recorded for this clone. This rearrangement joins TRBV10-2 to TRBJ1-1; D remains ambiguous. CDR1 is WSHSY and CDR2 is SAAADI in the germline V gene. The length of the CDR3 is 15 residues. V lost 11 bases to trimming and J lost 1 base, with 20 bases between them. The CDR3 reads CASSSGTNTNTEAFF. DNA for the CDR3: TGCGCCTCAAGTTCGGGAACTAATACGAACACTGAAGCTTTCTTT.

The chain has TRBV6-1 and TRBJ2-1; D not certain. This CDR3 is built from 12 residues. Germline CDR1 reads MNHNS; CDR2 reads SASEGT. V lost 7 bases and J 4 bases, leaving 8 bases between the germline ends. DNA for the CDR3: TGTGCCAGCACCTGGCAATACAATGAGCAGTTCTTC. Translated: CASTWQYNEQFF.

The sample holds one count of this clone. The CDR3 loop reads CASSLAASWKTQYF. DNA for the CDR3: TGTGCCAGCAGCTTGGCGGCTAGTTGGAAGACCCAGTACTTC. The chain is built from TRBV5-6 and TRBJ2-5; D call uncertain. Trimming took off 0 bases at V and 6 bases at J, with 12 bases between the two ends. The CDR3 extends over 14 amino acids. Germline CDR1 is SGHDT and CDR2 is YYEEEE.

This clone was seen ten or more times. Other DNA sequences from this sample encode an identical CDR3 as well. The chain has TRBV29-1 and TRBJ2-1; D possibly corresponds to TRBD2 (6 bases). With 6 bases removed from V and 0 bases from J, the gap between germline ends came to 15 bases. Germline V CDR1 and CDR2: SQVTM, ANQGSEA. This CDR3 is built from 15 residues. Here the CDR3 reads CSVLGLPSSYNEQFF. The CDR3 coding sequence is TGCAGCGTCCTGGGACTCCCGAGCTCCTACAATGAGCAGTTCTTC.

V usage is TRBV28 and J usage is TRBJ2-2; D is perhaps TRBD1 (5 bases). The germline V and J ends were trimmed by 8 bases and 3 bases, with 10 bases remaining between them. In germline, CDR1 is MDHEN, CDR2 SYDVKM. The CDR3 is 13 amino acids. The CDR3 DNA sequence: TGTGCCAGCGTTTCCAGGGACACCGGGGAGCTGTTTTTT. Translated: CASVSRDTGELFF.

The CDR3 nucleotides are TGCGCCAGCAGCCCCCCTAACCCGGGAGGGGGGGAGACCCAGTACTTC. Its translation is CASSPPNPGGGETQYF. This chain joins TRBV4-1 and TRBJ2-5; TRBD2 agrees at 8 bases. V was clipped by 4 bases and J by 5 bases; unmatched bases: 12. The germline V gene has CDR1 MGHRA and CDR2 YSYEKL. This CDR3 has 16 residues.

This clone was detected a few times. The V and J genes are TRBV10-3 and TRBJ2-7; TRBD1 agrees at 9 bases. CDR3 length equals 15 residues. Trimming at V came to 3 bases and at J to 6 bases, leaving 9 bases not matched to a gene. The germline V gene encodes CDR1 ENHRY and CDR2 SYGVKD. The CDR3, as DNA: TGTGCCATCAGTGATGCCGGGACAGGGCTCCGCGAGCAGTACTTC. Translation: CAISDAGTGLREQYF.

The V gene is TRBV19, the J gene TRBJ1-6, with 7 bases aligning to TRBD1. The CDR3 has 15 residues. The V segment lost 5 bases and the J segment 8 bases; nucleotides outside the gene matches: 9. From germline, CDR1 is LNHDA and CDR2 SQIVND (reference sequence). Here the CDR3 reads CASSPKQGTDSPLHF. DNA for the CDR3: TGTGCCAGTAGTCCCAAACAGGGGACGGATTCACCCCTCCACTTT.

This chain uses TRBV27 with TRBJ2-2; TRBD2 might be the D (6 bases). Trimming took off 1 base at V and 5 bases at J, with 8 bases between the two ends. Germline V CDR1 and CDR2: MNHEY, SMNVEV (reference sequence). This CDR3 contains 14 residues. Here the CDR3 DNA reads TGTGCCAGCAGTTTATTTGGAGGGACCGGGGAGCTGTTTTTT. This encodes CASSLFGGTGELFF.

In this sample, this clone turned up a few times. The chain carries TRBV5-1 and TRBJ1-6; D is possibly TRBD1 (6 bases). Germline V gene sequence: CDR1 SGHRS, CDR2 YFSETQ. V shed 10 bases and J shed 8 bases, with 22 bases lying between them. This CDR3 comprises 15 residues. CDR3 nucleotides: TGCGCCTCGCAGGCTGGACAGTGGTTGGATTCACCCCTCCACTTT. It is translated as CASQAGQWLDSPLHF.

In this sample, this clone turned up a few times. The chain employs TRBV13 and TRBJ2-2; D might be TRBD2 (6 bases). The CDR3 runs to 14 residues. Germline V CDR1 and CDR2: PRHDT, FYEKMQ (reference sequence). The V end was cut by 2 bases, the J end by 5 bases, with 9 bases between. The CDR3: CASSLFGGTGELFF. Here the CDR3 DNA reads TGTGCCAGCAGCTTATTCGGGGGTACCGGGGAGCTGTTTTTT.

The chain couples TRBV5-4 to TRBJ2-5; 9 bases line up with TRBD2. CDR1 and CDR2 (germline): SGHNT, YYREEE (reference sequence). J gave up 3 bases and V 0 bases, and 3 bases lay outside the gene matches. The CDR3 extends over 15 amino acids. The CDR3 DNA reads as TGTGCCAGCAGCTTGGCCCTAGCGGGGAAAGAGACCCAGTACTTC. This codes for CASSLALAGKETQYF. The entire variable domain, with the rest obtained from reference TRBV5-4 and TRBJ2-5, is as follows: ETGVTQSPTHLIKTRGQQVTLRCSSQSGHNTVSWYQQALGQGPQFIFQYYREEENGRGNFPPRFSGLQFPNYSSELNVNALELDDSALYLCASSLALAGKETQYFGPGTRLLVL.

This chain joins TRBV2 and TRBJ2-7; 7 bases match TRBD1. The CDR3 covers 14 residues. Germline V gene sequence: CDR1 SNHLY, CDR2 FYNNEI. The ends lost 7 bases at V and 5 bases at J; junction bases unmatched: 11. The CDR3 DNA follows: TGTGCCAGCACCCCGGACAGGTATGAGGACGAGCAGTACTTC. The encoded protein is CASTPDRYEDEQYF.

This clone was recorded only once. For the CDR3, the DNA is TGTGCCAGCAGCGCCATGACAGGGGGCGTAACTGAAGCTTTCTTT. This gives the protein CASSAMTGGVTEAFF. The V gene is TRBV7-2, the J gene TRBJ1-1; TRBD1 agrees at 10 bases. V dropped 5 bases and J dropped 5; count of bases not matched to a gene: 8. Germline CDR1 SGHTA, CDR2 FQGNSA. The CDR3 loop spans 15 amino acids.

This chain joins TRBV18 and TRBJ2-7; D might be TRBD2 (6 bases). V lost 3 bases, J lost 2 bases, and 11 bases lay in between. The CDR3 contains 14 residues. Germline V CDR1 and CDR2: KGHSH, LQKENI. CDR3 loop: CASSPREFTYEQYF. The CDR3 DNA sequence: TGTGCCAGCTCACCCCGGGAGTTTACCTACGAGCAGTACTTC.

V usage is TRBV11-3 and J usage is TRBJ2-1, with a tentative D call TRBD2 (6 bases). Trimming removed 2 bases at V and 6 bases at J, with 8 bases between. This CDR3 region has 13 residues. CDR1 SGHNT and CDR2 YENEEA come from the germline V gene. The CDR3 reads CASSLLGGNEQFF. The CDR3 region has the DNA TGTGCCAGCAGCTTACTGGGGGGCAATGAGCAGTTCTTC.

This clone was counted only a few times. This chain uses TRBV2 with TRBJ2-4; D ambiguous. Germline CDR1 is SNHLY and CDR2 is FYNNEI. The CDR3 consists of 17 residues. Trimming left V 3 bases short and J 0 bases short, with 15 bases between. In DNA form, the CDR3 reads TGTGCCAGCAGTGAGGTCATAGAACCCTTAGCCAAAAACATTCAGTACTTC. It translates to CASSEVIEPLAKNIQYF.

CDR3 residues: CASSLQTGPHSPLHF. CDR3 in DNA: TGTGCCAGCAGCCTCCAGACAGGGCCTCATTCACCCCTCCACTTT. This chain uses TRBV9 with TRBJ1-6; 7 bases map to TRBD1. With V trimmed by 4 bases and J by 8 bases, 9 bases remained unmatched. CDR1 is SGDLS and CDR2 is YYNGEE in the germline V gene. This CDR3 comprises 15 residues. Full variable domain (remainder filled in from reference TRBV9 and TRBJ1-6): DSGVTQTPKHLITATGQRVTLRCSPRSGDLSVYWYQQSLDQGLQFLIQYYNGEERAKGNILERFSAQQFPDLHSELNLSSLELGDSALYFCASSLQTGPHSPLHFGNGTRLTVT.

In this sample, this clone turned up once. This chain uses TRBV11-3 with TRBJ2-5; D unresolved. The ends were cut back, 3 bases at V and 6 bases at J, with 11 bases in the middle. This CDR3 is built from 13 residues. Germline loops: CDR1 SGHNT, CDR2 YENEEA. The CDR3 DNA reads TGTGCCAGCAGCTTTGGGCCCGCGAAGACCCAGTACTTC. Translating gives CASSFGPAKTQYF.

This rearrangement joins TRBV4-1 to TRBJ2-5; the match to TRBD1 covers 8 bases. The CDR3 has 16 residues. The germline V gene has CDR1 MGHRA and CDR2 YSYEKL. V shed 0 bases and J 5 bases; nucleotides not matched to a gene: 8. The CDR3 loop reads CASSQESDRGRETQYF. For the CDR3, the DNA is TGCGCCAGCAGCCAAGAGAGTGACAGGGGAAGGGAGACCCAGTACTTC.

V usage is TRBV5-5 and J usage is TRBJ2-7, with D possibly TRBD1 on 6 matching bases. V lost 4 bases and J 3 bases, leaving 11 bases between the germline ends. CDR3 length: 13 amino acids. The germline gives CDR1 SGHKS, CDR2 YYEKEE (reference sequence). Written as DNA, the CDR3 is TGTGCCAGCAGCAACAGGGTAGTCTACGAGCAGTACTTC. It codes for CASSNRVVYEQYF.

The chain couples TRBV23-1 to TRBJ1-2; TRBD1 might be the D (5 bases). TRBV23-1 is annotated as an ORF whose role is uncertain. The CDR3 sequence is 13 residues long. V was pared by 4 bases and J by 6 bases, with 12 bases between. CDR3: CASSPGATNGYTF. CDR3 in DNA: TGCGCCAGCAGTCCTGGGGCCACAAATGGCTACACCTTC.